This TCR beta chain was identified during a study of post-analysis software for immune sequencing data. Findings and limits, study-wide: Comparison of patients with controls showed about 5 TRBV segments more frequent in patients, TRBV5-6, TRBV5-1 and TRBV20-1 among them. Multiple sclerosis patients showed significantly lower normalized Chao1 diversity than controls did.

V was pared by 0 bases and J by 3 bases, with 21 bases between. CDR1 SGHRS and CDR2 YFSETQ come from the germline V gene. The CDR3 is 18 residues long. Every TCR beta cDNA library bore unique molecular identifiers. A population of about 0.95 to 11 million T cells gave rise to about half a million cDNA molecules. Each CDR3 protein gets one entry after TCRdb re-called the PCR reads with MiXCR. The sample has about 540,000 distinct CDR3 sequences, around 34% seen once. As concerns this clonotype: Its matching antigen is unknown.

The sample consisted of blood. The receptor was derived from a girl younger than 18 with multiple sclerosis. The chain joins TRBV5-1 to TRBJ1-1, with D tentatively TRBD1 (5 bases). This CDR3 reads CASSLGLRANYGYTEAFF. The CDR3 nucleotides read TGCGCCAGCAGCTTGGGCCTCAGGGCTAACTATGGCTACACTGAAGCTTTCTTT.